A selection of T cell receptor beta chains follows, all from one sample in a study of T-cell memory formation after mild COVID-19. TCRdb itself ran the 5' RACE reads through MiXCR, one entry per CDR3 protein. The table shows hundreds of thousands of distinct CDR3 sequences, with roughly 25% occurring only once. Sample: PBMCs or a T cell subset sorted from them (not recorded which). The receptors originated from an adult woman who had mild COVID-19 (a few samples of this study predate the infection). Cell type and time point are not known. Each CDR3 is given with its conserved first and last residue. D genes are given only for firm matches.

d_call j_call v_call cdr3_aa
NA TRBJ1-5 TRBV4-1 CASSQGPGGNQPQHF
NA TRBJ2-5 TRBV7-2 CASSLGLGETQYF
TRBD1 TRBJ2-1 TRBV24-1 CATSQTGGLNEQFF
NA TRBJ2-1 TRBV6-5 CASCSKAGSYNEQFF
TRBD2 TRBJ2-7 TRBV5-5 CASSLTVLADEQYF
NA TRBJ2-1 TRBV5-4 CASSFKVLALGNEQFF
TRBD2 TRBJ2-7 TRBV5-6 CASSRGGEYEQYF
TRBD1 TRBJ1-1 TRBV12-3/TRBV12-4 CASSGGTGPTEAFF
TRBD1 TRBJ2-5 TRBV20-1 CSAGTGKETQYF
NA TRBJ2-3 TRBV12-3/TRBV12-4 CASTQGGLGTDTQYF
TRBD2 TRBJ2-1 TRBV6-2/TRBV6-3 CASSSGLAGPNEQFF
NA TRBJ2-5 TRBV7-2 CASSLGPGGSQYF
NA TRBJ2-7 TRBV6-1 CASSEGREYEQYF
NA TRBJ1-2 TRBV12-3/TRBV12-4 CASSSPWNYGYTF
NA TRBJ2-7 TRBV20-1 CSGEGTTYEQYF
TRBD2 TRBJ2-1 TRBV5-1 CASSVLSSGGAYNEQFF
NA TRBJ2-7 TRBV20-1 CSARYAQGSPYEQYF
TRBD1 TRBJ2-7 TRBV13 CASSSGTAFYYEQYF
TRBD1 TRBJ2-7 TRBV29-1 CSVRQGKGAYEQYF
NA TRBJ2-5 TRBV7-9 CASSLDGTAHETQYF
TRBD2 TRBJ2-1 TRBV24-1 CATSDSGTSTGGNEQFF
TRBD2 TRBJ2-1 TRBV7-9 CASSPPGVAGPEQFF
NA TRBJ1-5 TRBV7-8 CASSLARWGNQPQHF
TRBD2 TRBJ2-1 TRBV3-1 CASSQQSLAGGPVDEQFF
NA TRBJ2-1 TRBV24-1 CATSDFSAARDNEQFF
NA TRBJ1-2 TRBV29-1 CSVRADYGYTF
NA TRBJ2-5 TRBV15 CATSRDQLAETQYF
TRBD2 TRBJ2-7 TRBV7-2 CASSPGGGWLAEQYF
TRBD1 TRBJ1-3 TRBV18 CARSPFRTGSGNTIYF
TRBD2 TRBJ2-7 TRBV20-1 CSARDGGGLTPYEQYF
NA TRBJ2-7 TRBV12-3/TRBV12-4 CASSPAGLGQYF